This TCR beta chain derives from a study of blood T cell repertoires in COVID-19. Background on the study: There were acute and convalescent COVID-19 samples, and they came from the United States, Italy and Spain. In each case, the material was cDNA or gDNA derived from T cells, B-cell-depleted T cells, or PBMCs.

There are 15 residues in the CDR3. Trimming cost V 6 bases and J 5 bases; bases outside gene matches: 5. CDR1 and CDR2 from the germline V gene are MDHEN and SYDVKM. Authors' methods: Cell counts per sample came from amplifying reference gene primers. The data were produced by immunoSEQ multiplex PCR, yet TCRdb's version contains in-frame clones alone and is incomplete. That table furnishes V, J and clone size, whereas the DNA furnished D and trimming. The sample has over 25,000 clones; almost 85% are singletons. The clonotype was recovered from a man older than 75 with active COVID-19. The V and J genes are TRBV28 and TRBJ2-2; TRBD2 agrees at 11 bases. The sequenced sample consisted of peripheral blood. CDR3 in DNA: TGTGCCAGCAGCTCTAGCGGGGGGCGAACCGGGGAGCTGTTTTTT. This gives the protein CASSSSGGRTGELFF.